The present entry profiles one T cell receptor beta chain with its context. The antigen is undetermined. The CDR3 totals 15 residues. The germline V gene encodes CDR1 SGHAT and CDR2 FQNNGV. Trimming cost V 3 bases and J 2 bases, with 12 bases left between them. TCRdb passed the RT-PCR reads through MiXCR, listing each CDR3 protein once. The table includes approximately 680,000 distinct CDR3 sequences, 15% to 17% detected once. These data are taken from a study of response to subunit inactivated influenza vaccine. Study-level points and caveats: Authors suggested few new T cells are recruited by each seasonal influenza vaccination.

The chain has TRBV11-2 and TRBJ2-3; tentatively, D is TRBD2 (6 bases). This receptor was identified in a man in his fifties who received an inactivated influenza vaccine. Sequenced here: PBMCs from blood, sampled approximately 12 days after vaccination. The CDR3 region has the DNA TGTGCCAGCAGCTTTTTAGGAGGGGCCACAGATACGCAGTATTTT. Translation gives CASSFLGGATDTQYF.